A single sample is the source of the 5 T cell receptor beta chains below, sequenced in a study of human T cells and chemical hapten exposure. MiXCR, run by TCRdb on the RACE reads, gives a single entry per CDR3 protein. The data contain under 45,000 distinct CDR3 sequences, around 5.9% of them singletons. Noted time point: healthy volunteer bleed at 6 weeks. The starting material, unfractionated whole blood, was used for total RNA extraction. Sequencing input: whole blood. Receptors originate from a human donor in good health. Some clones in this sample may be carry-over from other donors' samples.

This clonotype was observed many times. This chain uses TRBV27 with TRBJ1-2, with 7 bases that match TRBD1. Germline values: CDR1 MNHEY, CDR2 SMNVEV (reference sequence). The CDR3 runs to 14 residues. V trimming: 7 bases; J trimming: 1 base; junction bases outside the gene matches: 6. The CDR3 sequence is CASKEGALNYGYTF. CDR3 nucleotides: TGTGCCAGCAAGGAGGGGGCGCTTAACTATGGCTACACCTTC.

This clonotype was picked up many times. The chain couples TRBV6-5 to TRBJ2-2, with a possible D match to TRBD1 (5 bases). V lost 7 bases and J 0 bases, leaving 12 bases between the germline ends. CDR1 and CDR2 (germline): MNHEY, SVGAGI. The CDR3 totals 15 residues. This CDR3 reads CASKSRAPNTGELFF. The CDR3 DNA reads TGTGCCAGCAAAAGCAGGGCTCCGAACACCGGGGAGCTGTTTTTT.

This clonotype was detected a few times. The V and J genes are TRBV7-2 and TRBJ1-2, with 8 nucleotides matching TRBD1. The CDR3 is 13 amino acids. V was clipped by 3 bases and J by 4 bases; unmatched bases: 1. CDR1 SGHTA and CDR2 FQGNSA come from the germline V gene. CDR3 nucleotide sequence: TGTGCCAGCAGCTTCACAGGGGGCTATGGCTACACCTTC. This sequence encodes CASSFTGGYGYTF. Filled out from reference TRBV7-2 and TRBJ1-2, the complete variable domain reads GAGVSQSPSNKVTEKGKDVELRCDPISGHTALYWYRQSLGQGLEFLIYFQGNSAPDKSGLPSDRFSAERTGGSVSTLTIQRTQQEDSAVYLCASSFTGGYGYTFGSGTRLTVV.

This clonotype was seen a few times. The chain is built from TRBV11-2 and TRBJ1-1; D is unclear. CDR1 SGHAT and CDR2 FQNNGV come from the germline V gene. This CDR3 has 13 residues. V was shortened by 1 base and J by 1 base, with 4 bases between the two germline ends. The CDR3 sequence is CASSLVQNTEAFF. CDR3 nucleotides: TGTGCCAGCAGCTTAGTGCAGAACACTGAAGCTTTCTTT.

This clonotype occurred a few times. The chain couples TRBV20-1 to TRBJ2-6; no firm D call. Between the trimmed V and J ends, which lost 6 bases and 0 bases, there was a span of 12 bases. This CDR3 has 15 amino acids. Germline CDR1 DFQATT, CDR2 SNEGSKA (reference sequence). The CDR3 DNA reads TGCAGTGCCACCGACTCAAGCTCTGGGGCCAACGTCCTGACTTTC. Translated: CSATDSSSGANVLTF.